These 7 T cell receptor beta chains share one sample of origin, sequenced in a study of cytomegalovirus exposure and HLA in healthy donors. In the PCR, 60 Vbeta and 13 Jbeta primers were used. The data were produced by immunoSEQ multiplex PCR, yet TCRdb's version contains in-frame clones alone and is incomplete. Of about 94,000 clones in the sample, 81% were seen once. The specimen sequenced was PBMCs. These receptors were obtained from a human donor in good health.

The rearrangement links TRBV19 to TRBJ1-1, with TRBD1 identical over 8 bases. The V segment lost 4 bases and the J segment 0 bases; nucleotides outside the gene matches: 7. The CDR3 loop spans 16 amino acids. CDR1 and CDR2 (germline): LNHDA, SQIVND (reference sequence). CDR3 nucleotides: TGTGCCAGTAGTACGGCTCAGGGGGCGTTGAACACTGAAGCTTTCTTT. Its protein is CASSTAQGALNTEAFF.

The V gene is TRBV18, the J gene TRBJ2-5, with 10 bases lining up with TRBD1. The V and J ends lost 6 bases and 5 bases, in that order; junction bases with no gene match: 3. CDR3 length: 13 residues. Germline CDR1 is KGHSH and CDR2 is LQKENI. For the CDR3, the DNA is TGTGCCAGCTCCCGGGACAGGGGTGAGACCCAGTACTTC. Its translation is CASSRDRGETQYF.

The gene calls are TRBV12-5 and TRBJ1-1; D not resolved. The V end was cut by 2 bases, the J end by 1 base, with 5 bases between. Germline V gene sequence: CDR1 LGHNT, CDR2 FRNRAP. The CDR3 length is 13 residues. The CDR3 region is CASGLYPNTEAFF. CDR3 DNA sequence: TGTGCTAGTGGTTTGTATCCGAACACTGAAGCTTTCTTT.

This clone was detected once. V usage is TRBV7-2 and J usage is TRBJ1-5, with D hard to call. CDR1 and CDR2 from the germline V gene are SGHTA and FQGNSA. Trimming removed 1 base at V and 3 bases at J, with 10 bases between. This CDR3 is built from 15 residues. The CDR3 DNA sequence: TGTGCCAGCAGCTTAGGGCAGGCTCCCAATCAGCCCCAGCATTTT. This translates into CASSLGQAPNQPQHF. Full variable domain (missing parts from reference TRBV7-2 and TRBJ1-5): GAGVSQSPSNKVTEKGKDVELRCDPISGHTALYWYRQSLGQGLEFLIYFQGNSAPDKSGLPSDRFSAERTGGSVSTLTIQRTQQEDSAVYLCASSLGQAPNQPQHFGDGTRLSIL.

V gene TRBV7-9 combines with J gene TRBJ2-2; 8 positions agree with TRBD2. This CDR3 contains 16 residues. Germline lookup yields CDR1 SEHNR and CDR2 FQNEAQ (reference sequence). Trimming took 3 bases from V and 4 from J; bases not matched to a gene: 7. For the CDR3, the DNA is TGTGCCAGCAGCTTTCGGGAGGGCCTAACCACCGGGGAGCTGTTTTTT. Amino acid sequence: CASSFREGLTTGELFF. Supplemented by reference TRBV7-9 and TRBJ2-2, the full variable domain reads DTGVSQNPRHKITKRGQNVTFRCDPISEHNRLYWYRQTLGQGPEFLTYFQNEAQLEKSRLLSDRFSAERPKGSFSTLEIQRTEQGDSAMYLCASSFREGLTTGELFFGEGSRLTVL.

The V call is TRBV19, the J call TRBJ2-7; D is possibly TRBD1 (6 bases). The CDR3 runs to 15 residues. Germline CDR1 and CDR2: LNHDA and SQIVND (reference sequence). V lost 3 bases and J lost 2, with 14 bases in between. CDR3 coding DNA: TGTGCCAGTAGTATTGGAACAGGGACGCCCTACGAGCAGTACTTC. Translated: CASSIGTGTPYEQYF.

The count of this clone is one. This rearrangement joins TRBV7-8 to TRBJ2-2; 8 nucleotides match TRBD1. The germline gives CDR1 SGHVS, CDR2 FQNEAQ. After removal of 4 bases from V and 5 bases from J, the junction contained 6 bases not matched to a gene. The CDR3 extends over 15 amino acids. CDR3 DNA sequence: TGTGCCAGCAGCTGGGGCAGGGGGCGAACCGGGGAGCTGTTTTTT. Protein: CASSWGRGRTGELFF.